Listed below are T cell receptor beta chains from one sample, sequenced in a study of cytomegalovirus exposure and HLA in healthy donors. Libraries were prepared by immunoSEQ multiplex PCR; TCRdb keeps only in-frame clonotypes and omits some of them. The data contain 250,000 to 350,000 clones, approximately 90% of them singletons. Sequencing was performed on PBMCs. The source is a woman aged 25 to 39 in good health and CMV-seropositive. The CDR3 runs from the conserved cysteine through the conserved F or W. Expanded clones are given a class, and other clones once, few, many or no size at all.

>NA|14|TRBV30
CAWSVGHINYGYTF
>NA|16|TRBV14
CASSFRTGSTLETQYF
>NA|13|TRBV7-8
CASSTGQSYEQYF
>once|18|TRBV5-1
CASSLGAAGKPYQETQYF
>NA|14|TRBV2
CASSEMQGAYEQYF
>once|15|TRBV6-5
CASSNLDTSGNTIYF
>NA|15|TRBV7-2
CASSLASTGAYEQYF
>NA|15|TRBV28
CASSPTARSYYGYTF
>NA|14|TRBV6-1
CASATGRGGYEQYF
>NA|15|TRBV4-2
CASSQFVEGNTEAFF
>NA|14|TRBV5-6
CASSLGGAPYEQYF
>few|15|TRBV27
CASRPRGGRQETQYF
>NA|15|TRBV6-5
CASHRGGRANYGYTF
>NA|10|TRBV2
CATRTGELFF
>NA|15|TRBV11-1
CASSLARTGSYEQYF
>NA|16|TRBV15
CATSRVSGGLKNEQYF
>few|13|TRBV27
CASSLGAHYGYTF
>once|15|TRBV2
CASVSTGGPGETQYF
>NA|14|TRBV7-8
CASSSLGDRYGYTF
>NA|14|TRBV7-9
CASSFGPGDTEAFF
>once|15|TRBV9
CASSKSGSSYNEQFF
>NA|17|TRBV27
CASSSSRPAGYYYEQYF
>once|12|TRBV29-1
CSVQTDGIEAFF
>NA|14|TRBV5-6
CASSGRGPNTEAFF
>once|13|TRBV28
CASSQAVGWGYTF
>NA|16|TRBV18
CASSPTGRSSNQPQHF
>NA|14|TRBV7-8
CASSLGGPRGEQYF
>NA|13|TRBV6-4
CASSDSDRNEQFF
>once|15|TRBV6-1
CASSEGGGQNYGYTF
>NA|14|TRBV30
CAWQQAVRSGELFF
>NA|13|TRBV11-3
CASSWNGWSEQFF
>NA|15|TRBV28
CASRPRDRQTREAFF
>once|14|TRBV27
CASRPLGAHDEQYF
>NA|14|TRBV27
CASSPTWSSYEQYF
>NA|15|TRBV4-3
CASSQQESPNTEAFF
>few|12|TRBV19
CASSTRSFGYTF
>NA|12|TRBV2
CATGRMNEKLFF
>NA|14|TRBV13
CASRPAGESYEQYF
>NA|15|TRBV6-1
CASQTAQTGIRGYTF
>NA|15|TRBV6-6
CASSYPQGSSYEQYF
>NA|15|TRBV11-2
CASSHEGRSSYEQYF
>once|16|TRBV7-7
CASSLVAGVGTGELFF
>NA|16|TRBV7-6
CASSLVGGTGGTEAFF
>NA|13|TRBV6-1
CASSPPGRGSQWF
>NA|20|TRBV5-8
CASSLELGSQGLPGANVLTF
>NA|12|TRBV30
CAWRTGYTEAFF
>NA|15|TRBV6-6
CASSYAGHTSYEQYF
>NA|17|TRBV5-6
CASSPGLAGDLAGELFF
>NA|15|TRBV7-8
CASSFGTSGSNEQFF
>NA|18|TRBV7-6
CASSLVSRGTASNQPQHF
>NA|13|TRBV7-8
CASSRRGDTEAFF
>NA|16|TRBV19
CASSSVKGDTYYGYTF
>NA|15|TRBV29-1
CSVGGPGQGLNIQYF